These T cell receptor beta chains were read from a single sample in a study of blood T cell repertoires in COVID-19. Clones were sequenced by immunoSEQ multiplex PCR, and TCRdb holds only the in-frame ones, with some missing. The sample shows 150,000 to 200,000 clones, just over 85% of them seen only once. The sample comprised PBMCs or T cells enriched from blood (not recorded which). The receptors were gathered from a woman between 18 and 29 years old who had recovered from COVID-19. CDR3s include the opening cysteine and the closing phenylalanine or tryptophan.

v_call | cdr3_aa
TRBV9 | CASSPRTVNTEAFF
TRBV19 | CASSISGGSYNSPLHF
TRBV10-3 | CAISEYRGTVEAFF
TRBV7-3 | CASSVSGDNEQFF
TRBV19 | CASRANADSGGEKLFF
TRBV5-4 | CASSLTRGYNEQFF
TRBV10-3 | CAISESLAGYEQYF
TRBV18 | CASRGPTKAGDTDTQYF
TRBV19 | CATHATGVKHEQYF
TRBV10-2 | CAITQESPYNEQFF
TRBV3-1/TRBV3-2 | CASSQDLAGSSYEQYF
TRBV6-6 | CASSKTSGGWETQYF
TRBV7-9 | CASSSPTSGIDTQYF
TRBV10-3 | CAISDEIISSGYTF
TRBV6-6 | CASRSGQGAHEQFF
TRBV18 | CASSPADYGYTF